This record looks at one T cell receptor (beta chain) sequence and its context. This clonotype was observed at least ten times. Its antigen target is currently unknown. Base quality data are lacking; no much larger clone is found one base away. This entry belongs to a study of regulatory T cells in long-lasting Graves disease (dated by TCRdb to about 2021). A note on the overall study: Newly diagnosed Graves' disease patients had taken antithyroid drugs for less than 3 months. Peripheral blood TCR sequencing and RNA sequencing compared persistent Graves' disease patients with newly diagnosed Graves' disease patients. The study was registered as a clinical trial and conducted in China. A total of roughly 35 samples underwent TCR sequencing: around 13 from persistent and around 20 from newly diagnosed Graves' disease patients. Overall results and qualifications from the work: The small sample size was acknowledged by the authors as a limitation that may reduce accuracy. The study examined only peripheral blood because the primary lesion, thyroid tissue, could not be accessed. Sequencing and analysis were limited to the TCR beta chain. Persistent disease showed preferential use of TRBV28, TRBJ1-2 and TRBJ2-5, whereas newly diagnosed disease favored TRBV20-1 and TRBJ2-1. Patients with persistent disease shared more public clonotypes (about 3,000) than newly diagnosed patients did (966). Persistent Graves' disease patients showed lower TCR Shannon entropy and fewer highly expanded clones than newly diagnosed patients, suggesting clonal expansion.

According to the study, the label for this sample's time point signals: newly diagnosed GD, antithyroid drugs for less than 3 months. RNA was extracted from PBMCs in TRIzol for both TCR sequencing and RNA sequencing. Graves' disease was diagnosed according to American Thyroid Association guidelines. Patients were recruited from an endocrinology department in Xi'an, China. From each patient, approximately 10 milliliters of peripheral blood was collected into an EDTA anticoagulant tube. Ficoll Paque Plus density gradient separation was used to isolate PBMCs, and no further T cell sorting was performed. RNA quality was checked with an Agilent 2100 Bioanalyzer and agarose gel, and concentration with a NanoDrop 2000. The method was multiplex PCR. The sequencing machine was an Illumina HiSeq 4000. To build TCR beta libraries, CDR3 regions were amplified by Arm-PCR using iRepertoire HTBI primers. Before sequencing, the PCR products went through gel purification. As for the original processing: A total of 62 TRBV and some 13 TRBJ segments were identified across samples and were used for gene usage analysis of CDR3 amino acid clonotypes. COPE and FqMerger were used to merge the filtered high-quality paired reads into contigs. BLAST was used to align contigs to the IMGT TRBV, TRBD and TRBJ reference genes, and CDR3 was defined following IMGT. Any clonotype with a frequency above 0.1% was counted as a highly expanded clone. Shannon entropy was used to measure repertoire diversity, and the Gini coefficient was used to measure V-J evenness. Clonotypes shared by more than one individual were considered public. TCRdb cleaned the public reads at Q25 with fastp, built clones with MiXCR and kept in-frame beta chains. Records with the same CDR3 protein are collapsed into one entry carrying the most frequent genes and DNA. The V and J calls and clone size come from TCRdb's table, not from the authors' own analysis. This sample has about 530,000 distinct CDR3 sequences in its table, and 16% of those were observed once. Of the sample, about 25% is held by the ten largest clones.

The V and J ends are trimmed by 1 base and 3 bases, leaving 13 bases between them. The germline V gene encodes CDR1 DFQATT and CDR2 SNEGSKA (reference sequence). The cysteine opens and the phenylalanine closes a CDR3 of 15 amino acids. Only CDR3 DNA remains: 45 bases, in frame from the first base. The data also belong to a second study, concerning T cells in Graves' hyperthyroidism and ophthalmopathy. From that second study: A patient counted as having stable Graves' hyperthyroidism if no progression to ophthalmopathy occurred over 18 months of follow-up. Hyperthyroidism patients were newly diagnosed, with disease duration under 2 months, and aged 18 to 65 years. The study excluded patients with uncontrolled infections, other autoimmune diseases, pregnancy or lactation. Diagnoses were established on the basis of clinical symptoms, serum thyroxine and TRAb, thyroid ultrasound, and orbital computed tomography. The first round of RT-PCR for the TCR CDR3 was performed with the HTBI primer set and the Qiagen OneStep RT-PCR kit. Blood samples also contained most of the expanded thyroid clonotypes (frequency above 0.001), which suggests that blood repertoires may reflect thyroid immune responses. A 13 V-J signature model separated ophthalmopathy from stable hyperthyroidism, with approximately 86% sensitivity and just under 84% specificity in cross-validation and 80%/75% in testing. In validation, the model predicted progression to ophthalmopathy a median of roughly 6.1 months before onset, with roughly 70% sensitivity and nearly 75% specificity. TCR V-J signatures able to tell the groups apart were searched for in a discovery cohort of 90 to 100 patients, of whom around 42 had Graves' ophthalmopathy and 57 had stable Graves' hyperthyroidism. Whether ophthalmopathy could be predicted prospectively was tested in an independent validation cohort made up of about 20 hyperthyroidism patients plus 17 patients who later progressed to ophthalmopathy. The 75 to 100 discovery patients were randomly split 7:3 into training and test sets. In over five Graves' hyperthyroidism patients, the study also compared T-cell repertoires from thyroid tissue with T-cell repertoires from blood. Following sampling, methimazole starting at 30 mg daily was given to hyperthyroidism patients, and high-dose intravenous methylprednisolone was given to ophthalmopathy patients. Libraries were constructed in a second round of multiplex PCR, after which size selection and purification were performed. Paired-end sequencing of the libraries was performed with 100 bp reads on an Illumina HiSeq2000. SOAPnuke was used to process the raw data, removing reads that contained adapters or uncalled bases, had a mean Phred below 15, or lacked an exact match to the constant primer or identifier. COPE v1.2.5 was used to merge the high-quality paired reads, and each unique nucleotide sequence was defined as a clonotype. MiTCR v1.1 was used to align the clonotypes against IMGT TRBV, TRBD and TRBJ reference segments. Analysis was restricted to V-J combinations with a frequency above 0.0001, which covered 98% to 99.2% of repertoires. The TCS score was defined as the ratio of F50 (clonal expansion) to E x V (chaos), calculated using BLOSUM62-based TCRdist between CDR3 peptides within each V-J. Welch's t-statistics and random forest reduced 514 V-J features to around 14, which were used in a naive Bayes classifier (R e1071). No statistical method was used to fix the sample size in advance, and group allocation was not hidden from the investigators. The paper describes TCR Vbeta CDR3 sequencing of some 130 peripheral blood samples, made up of under 50 ophthalmopathy patients, over 70 hyperthyroidism patients and 17 progressor patients.

The receptor was isolated from a woman aged 35-65 years with Graves disease. Donor details come from another sample of the same person, matched by shared clones. The V and J segments used are TRBV20-1 and TRBJ1-5, with a tentative D gene TRBD1 over 5 matching bases. Sample: peripheral blood mononuclear cells (PBMCs), taken at new diagnosis, from a patient treated with antithyroid drugs. The bases are TGCAGTGCTAGAGGGTCTGACAGCGACAATCAGCCCCAGCATTTT. This sequence encodes CSARGSDSDNQPQHF.